This record covers a single TCR beta chain. Its antigen is unknown. The authors reverse transcribed all of the isolated RNA, so sequencing captured expressed TCRB transcripts. Some clones are missing from TCRdb's copy, which holds only in-frame ones; the method was immunoSEQ multiplex PCR. The sample records over 200,000 clones, 11% being singletons. Post-sort purity exceeded 98% for all sorted populations. These data are taken from a study of beta chain features in type 1 diabetes. Whole-study context: On cell yields, gender and age, patients and healthy donors were similar. Findings of the study overall: All four CD4+ subsets of Type 1 diabetes patients contained TCRB CDR3s that were moderately but significantly shorter. Among type 1 diabetes patients, VDJ junctions had fewer insertions and more deletions.

Germline V lookup: CDR1 SEHNR, CDR2 FQNEAQ (reference sequence). The CDR3 is 15 amino acids. V was clipped by 4 bases and J by 5 bases, with 15 bases between them. The receptor was derived from a man aged 30-40 years with type 1 diabetes. The sample consisted of naive CD4+ T cells from blood. The genes are TRBV7-9 and TRBJ1-5; weak D call: TRBD1 (6 bases). Here the CDR3 reads CASSSYLAGDQPQHF. The DNA for the CDR3 is TGTGCCAGCAGCTCTTACCTTGCAGGGGATCAGCCCCAGCATTTT.